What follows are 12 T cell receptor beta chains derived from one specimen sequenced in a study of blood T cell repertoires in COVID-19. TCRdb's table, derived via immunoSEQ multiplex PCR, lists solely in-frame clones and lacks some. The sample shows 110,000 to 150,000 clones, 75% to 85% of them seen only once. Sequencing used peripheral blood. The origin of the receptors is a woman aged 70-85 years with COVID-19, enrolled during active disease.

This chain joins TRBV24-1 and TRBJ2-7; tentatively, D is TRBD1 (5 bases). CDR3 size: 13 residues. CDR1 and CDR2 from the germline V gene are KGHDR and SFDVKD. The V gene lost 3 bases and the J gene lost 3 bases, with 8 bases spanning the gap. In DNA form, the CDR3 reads TGTGCCACCAGTGATCCTACAGGCTACGAGCAGTACTTC. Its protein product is CATSDPTGYEQYF.

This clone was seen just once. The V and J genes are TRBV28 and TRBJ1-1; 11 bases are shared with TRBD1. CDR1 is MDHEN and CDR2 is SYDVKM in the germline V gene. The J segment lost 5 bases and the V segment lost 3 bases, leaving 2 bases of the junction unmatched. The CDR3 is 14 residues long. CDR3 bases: TGTGCCAGCAGTTTGGGGACAGGGGGTACTGAAGCTTTCTTT. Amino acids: CASSLGTGGTEAFF.

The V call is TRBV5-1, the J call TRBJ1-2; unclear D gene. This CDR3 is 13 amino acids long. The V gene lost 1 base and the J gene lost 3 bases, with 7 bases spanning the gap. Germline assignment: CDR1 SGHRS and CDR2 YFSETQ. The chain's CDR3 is CASSLWGDYGYTF. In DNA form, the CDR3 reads TGCGCCAGCAGCTTGTGGGGAGACTATGGCTACACCTTC.

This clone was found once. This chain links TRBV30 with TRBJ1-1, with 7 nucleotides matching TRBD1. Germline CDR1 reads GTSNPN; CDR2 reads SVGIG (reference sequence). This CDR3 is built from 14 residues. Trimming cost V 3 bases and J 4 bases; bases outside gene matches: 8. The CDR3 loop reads CAWSSTGVGTEAFF. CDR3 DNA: TGTGCCTGGAGCAGCACAGGGGTGGGCACTGAAGCTTTCTTT.

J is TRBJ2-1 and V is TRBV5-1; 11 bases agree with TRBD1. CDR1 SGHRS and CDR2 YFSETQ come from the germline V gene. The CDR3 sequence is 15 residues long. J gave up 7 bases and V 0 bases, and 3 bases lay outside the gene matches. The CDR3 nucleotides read TGCGCCAGCAGCTTGGGGACAGGGGGCACGAATGAGCAGTTCTTC. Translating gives CASSLGTGGTNEQFF.

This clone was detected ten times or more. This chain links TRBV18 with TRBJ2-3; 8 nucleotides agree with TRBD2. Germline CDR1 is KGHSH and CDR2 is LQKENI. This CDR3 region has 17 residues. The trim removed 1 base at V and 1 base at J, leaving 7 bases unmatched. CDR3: CASSPRPGGAGTDTQYF. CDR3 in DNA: TGTGCCAGCTCACCACGGCCCGGGGGGGCGGGCACAGATACGCAGTATTTT.

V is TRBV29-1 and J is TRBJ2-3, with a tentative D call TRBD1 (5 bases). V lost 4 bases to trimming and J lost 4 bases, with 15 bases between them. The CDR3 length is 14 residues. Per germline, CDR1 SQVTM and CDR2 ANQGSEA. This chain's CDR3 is CSVVGPPLPDTQYF. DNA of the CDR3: TGCAGCGTTGTGGGGCCCCCCCTACCAGATACGCAGTATTTT.

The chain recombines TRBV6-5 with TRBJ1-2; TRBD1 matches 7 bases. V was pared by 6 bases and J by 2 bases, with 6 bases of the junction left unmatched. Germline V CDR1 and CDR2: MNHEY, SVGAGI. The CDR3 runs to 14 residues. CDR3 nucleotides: TGTGCCAGCAGACAGGGGTCCCGGAACTATGGCTACACCTTC. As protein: CASRQGSRNYGYTF.

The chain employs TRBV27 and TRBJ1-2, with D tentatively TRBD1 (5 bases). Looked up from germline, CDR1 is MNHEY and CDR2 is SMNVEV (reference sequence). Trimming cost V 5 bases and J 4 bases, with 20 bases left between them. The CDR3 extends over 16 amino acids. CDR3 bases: TGTGCCAGCAGTCTCACTATCACGGGACTTCCCTATGGCTACACCTTC. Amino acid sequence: CASSLTITGLPYGYTF.

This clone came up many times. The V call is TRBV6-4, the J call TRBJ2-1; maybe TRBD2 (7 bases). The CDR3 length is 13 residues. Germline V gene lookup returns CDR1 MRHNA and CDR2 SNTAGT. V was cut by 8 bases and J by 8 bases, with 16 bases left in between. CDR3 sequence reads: CASQRGEGDEQFF. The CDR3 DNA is TGTGCCAGCCAACGTGGGGAGGGGGATGAGCAGTTCTTC.

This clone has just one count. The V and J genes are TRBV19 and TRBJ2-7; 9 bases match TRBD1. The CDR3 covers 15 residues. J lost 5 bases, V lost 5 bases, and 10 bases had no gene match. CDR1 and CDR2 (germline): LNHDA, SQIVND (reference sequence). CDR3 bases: TGTGCCAGTAGTTTGTCCGGGACAGGGATGAACGAGCAGTACTTC. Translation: CASSLSGTGMNEQYF.

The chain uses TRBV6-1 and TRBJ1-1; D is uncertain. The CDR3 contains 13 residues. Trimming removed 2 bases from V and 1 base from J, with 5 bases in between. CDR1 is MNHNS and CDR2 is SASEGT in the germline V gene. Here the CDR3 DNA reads TGTGCCAGCAGTGAATTTAGGAACACTGAAGCTTTCTTT. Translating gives CASSEFRNTEAFF.